One T cell receptor (beta chain) is described in this entry. The antigen is not known. This entry comes from a study of cytomegalovirus exposure and HLA in healthy donors. The study's findings and limits: The classifier reportedly diagnosed cytomegalovirus status with high specificity and sensitivity.

There were likely unrecorded immune exposures, though donors were nominally healthy when sampled. This CDR3 is built from 16 residues. Germline lookup yields CDR1 SGHAT and CDR2 FQDESV (reference sequence). The V segment lost 4 bases and the J segment 0 bases; nucleotides outside the gene matches: 8. 60 Vbeta and 13 Jbeta primers were used in PCR. TCRdb keeps only in-frame clones here, not all; method: immunoSEQ multiplex PCR. This sample has about 190,000 clones; roughly 86% occur once, and the top ten carry roughly 3.6%. The source is a man aged 35 to 55 in good health and CMV-seropositive. The sequencing input was PBMCs. The chain joins TRBV11-1 to TRBJ1-1, with 7 bases that match TRBD1. For the CDR3, the DNA is TGTGCCAGCAGCTCGGACAGGCGGTTAATGAACACTGAAGCTTTCTTT. Translated, it gives CASSSDRRLMNTEAFF.